The T cell receptor beta chain described here comes from a study of blood T cell repertoires in COVID-19. About the study: Samples of COVID-19 (acute and convalescent) were obtained from the United States, Italy and Spain. Sample material is recorded as cDNA or gDNA derived from T cells, B-cell-depleted T cells, or PBMCs.

In the original processing: Scientists estimated how many nucleated cells there were by amplifying reference gene primers. Measured with immunoSEQ multiplex PCR; TCRdb has only the in-frame clones, and not every one. The DNA was the basis for D and trimming; V, J and clone size are from that table. Here the sample spans around 700,000 clones, just under 90% being singletons. Trimming pared 2 bases from V and 9 bases from J, leaving 10 bases between. CDR3 length: 12 amino acids. Germline loops: CDR1 MDHEN, CDR2 SYDVKM. Sequencing was done on a sample of peripheral blood. The V and J genes are TRBV28 and TRBJ1-1; D gene unclear. The TCR sequence derives from a woman aged 18-35 years with acute or convalescent COVID-19. This CDR3 is CASSLGRVQAFF. In DNA, the CDR3 is TGTGCCAGCAGTTTAGGGAGGGTTCAAGCTTTCTTT.